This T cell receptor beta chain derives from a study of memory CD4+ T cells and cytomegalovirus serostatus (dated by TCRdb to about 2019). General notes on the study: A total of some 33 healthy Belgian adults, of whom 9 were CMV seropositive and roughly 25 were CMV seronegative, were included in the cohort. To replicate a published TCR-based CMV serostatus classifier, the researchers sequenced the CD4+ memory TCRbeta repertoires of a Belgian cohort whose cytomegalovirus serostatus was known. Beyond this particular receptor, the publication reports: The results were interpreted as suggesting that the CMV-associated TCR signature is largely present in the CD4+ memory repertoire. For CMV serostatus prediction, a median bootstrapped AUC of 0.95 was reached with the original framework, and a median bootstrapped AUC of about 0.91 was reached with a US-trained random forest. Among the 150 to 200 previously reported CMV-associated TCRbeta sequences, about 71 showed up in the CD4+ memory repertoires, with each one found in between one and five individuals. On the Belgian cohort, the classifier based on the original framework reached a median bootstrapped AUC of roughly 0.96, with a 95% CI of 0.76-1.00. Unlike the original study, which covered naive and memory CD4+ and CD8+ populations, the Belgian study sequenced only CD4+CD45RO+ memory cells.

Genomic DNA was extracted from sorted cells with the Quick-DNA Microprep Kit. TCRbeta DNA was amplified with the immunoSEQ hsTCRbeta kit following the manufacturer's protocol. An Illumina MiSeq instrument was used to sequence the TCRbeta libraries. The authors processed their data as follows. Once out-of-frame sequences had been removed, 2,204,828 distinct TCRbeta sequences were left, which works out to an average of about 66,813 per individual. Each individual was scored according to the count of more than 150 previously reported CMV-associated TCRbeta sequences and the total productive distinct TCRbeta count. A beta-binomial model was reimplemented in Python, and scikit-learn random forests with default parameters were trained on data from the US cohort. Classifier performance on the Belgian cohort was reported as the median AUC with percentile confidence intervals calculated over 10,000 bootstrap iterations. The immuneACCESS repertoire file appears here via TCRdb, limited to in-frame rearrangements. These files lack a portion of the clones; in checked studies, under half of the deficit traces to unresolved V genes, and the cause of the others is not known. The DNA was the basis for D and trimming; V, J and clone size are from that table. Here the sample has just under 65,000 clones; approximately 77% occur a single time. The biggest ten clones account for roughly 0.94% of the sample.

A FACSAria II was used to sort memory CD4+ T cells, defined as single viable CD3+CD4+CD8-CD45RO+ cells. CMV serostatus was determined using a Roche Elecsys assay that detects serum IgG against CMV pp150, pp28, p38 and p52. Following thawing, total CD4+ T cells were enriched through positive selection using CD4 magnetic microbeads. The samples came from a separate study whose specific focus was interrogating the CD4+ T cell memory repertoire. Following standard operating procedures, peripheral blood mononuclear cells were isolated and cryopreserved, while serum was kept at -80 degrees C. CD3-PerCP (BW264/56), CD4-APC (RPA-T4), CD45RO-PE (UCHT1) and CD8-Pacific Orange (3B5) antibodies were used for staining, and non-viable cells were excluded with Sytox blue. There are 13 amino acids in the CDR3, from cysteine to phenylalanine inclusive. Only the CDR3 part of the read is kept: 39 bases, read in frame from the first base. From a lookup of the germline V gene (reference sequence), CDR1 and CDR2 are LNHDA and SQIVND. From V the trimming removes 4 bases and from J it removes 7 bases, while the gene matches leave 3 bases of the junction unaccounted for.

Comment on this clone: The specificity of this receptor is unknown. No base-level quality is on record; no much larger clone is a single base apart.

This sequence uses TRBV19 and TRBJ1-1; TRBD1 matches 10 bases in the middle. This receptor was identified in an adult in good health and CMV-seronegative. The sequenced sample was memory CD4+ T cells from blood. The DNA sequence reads TGTGCCAGTAGTAAGGGACAGGGGAGTGAAGCTTTCTTT. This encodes CASSKGQGSEAFF.